The 10 T cell receptor beta chains listed next were all sequenced from one sample in a study of T cell responses to AZD1222 COVID-19 vaccine. This table comes from immunoSEQ multiplex PCR, and its TCRdb copy is limited to in-frame clones, with some not included. The sample yields 150,000 to 200,000 clones, around 94% seen once. The source was peripheral blood, collected on day 0 of AZD1222 vaccination. These receptors came from an adult in good health.

The chain recombines TRBV20-1 with TRBJ2-5; a possible D gene is TRBD2 (5 bases). The V gene lost 3 bases and the J gene lost 2 bases, with 10 bases spanning the gap. The CDR3 extends over 13 amino acids. Germline loops: CDR1 DFQATT, CDR2 SNEGSKA (reference sequence). In nucleotides, the CDR3 is TGCAGTGCTAGTACACGGAGGCAAGAGACCCAGTACTTC. This translates into CSASTRRQETQYF.

The V and J genes are TRBV30 and TRBJ2-7; either TRBD1 or TRBD2 may fit D (5 bases each). This CDR3 is built from 11 residues. From germline, CDR1 is GTSNPN and CDR2 SVGIG (reference sequence). The germline V and J ends were trimmed by 1 base and 4 bases, with 5 bases remaining between them. The CDR3 sequence: CAWSGGYEQYF. The CDR3, as DNA: TGTGCCTGGAGTGGGGGGTACGAGCAGTACTTC.

This rearrangement joins TRBV5-1 to TRBJ1-3; possibly TRBD1 for D (5 bases). This CDR3 contains 14 residues. From germline, CDR1 is SGHRS and CDR2 YFSETQ. V lost 4 bases and J lost 7, with 15 bases in between. The CDR3 loop is CASSQGDQGNTIYF. CDR3 DNA sequence: TGCGCCAGCAGCCAGGGCGATCAAGGGAACACCATATATTTT.

This chain joins TRBV27 and TRBJ1-4, with TRBD1 as a possible D gene (6 bases). The CDR3 sequence is 14 residues long. V was pared by 5 bases and J by 7 bases, with 14 bases between. Germline loops: CDR1 MNHEY, CDR2 SMNVEV (reference sequence). CDR3 sequence (DNA): TGTGCCAGCAGTAAAACAGGGTCGCGTGAAAAACTGTTTTTT. Protein sequence: CASSKTGSREKLFF.

This chain joins TRBV2 and TRBJ1-4; D may be TRBD1 (5 bases). In germline, CDR1 is SNHLY, CDR2 FYNNEI. The germline V and J ends were trimmed by 1 base and 7 bases, with 7 bases remaining between them. The CDR3 covers 13 residues. For the CDR3, the DNA is TGTGCCAGCAGTGAAGACAGGTTTGAAAAACTGTTTTTT. Residues: CASSEDRFEKLFF.

This rearrangement joins TRBV5-1 to TRBJ1-1; D gene ambiguous. The ends were cut back, 3 bases at V and 0 bases at J, with 12 bases in the middle. The CDR3 is 15 residues long. Germline CDR1 and CDR2: SGHRS and YFSETQ. CDR3 residues: CASSSLQSLNTEAFF. CDR3 sequence (DNA): TGCGCCAGCAGCTCATTACAGAGCCTGAACACTGAAGCTTTCTTT. The variable domain in full, with the rest retrieved from reference TRBV5-1 and TRBJ1-1, is KAGVTQTPRYLIKTRGQQVTLSCSPISGHRSVSWYQQTPGQGLQFLFEYFSETQRNKGNFPGRFSGRQFSNSRSEMNVSTLELGDSALYLCASSSLQSLNTEAFFGQGTRLTVV.

The chain combines TRBV9 with TRBJ1-6, with D maybe TRBD1 (5 bases). CDR1 SGDLS and CDR2 YYNGEE come from the germline V gene. V gave up 5 bases and J gave up 7 bases, with 16 bases separating them. This CDR3 is built from 15 residues. CDR3 protein: CASSGGDRGNSPLHF. The CDR3 DNA reads as TGTGCCAGCAGTGGGGGGGATCGCGGCAATTCACCCCTCCACTTT.

This clone was seen a handful of times. The V call is TRBV6-5, the J call TRBJ2-7, with 9 bases identical to TRBD1. With 5 bases clipped from V and 5 bases from J, the junction kept 4 bases outside the gene matches. This CDR3 is built from 13 residues. Germline CDR1 is MNHEY and CDR2 is SVGAGI. This CDR3 reads CASSRQGGNEQYF. In nucleotides, the CDR3 is TGTGCCAGCAGTAGACAGGGGGGCAACGAGCAGTACTTC.

The chain recombines TRBV2 with TRBJ1-6; D gene uncertain. CDR1 and CDR2 from the germline V gene are SNHLY and FYNNEI. Trimming removed 6 bases at V and 7 bases at J, with 7 bases between. The CDR3 spans 12 residues. In nucleotides, the CDR3 is TGTGCCAGCAGCCCACAGAATTCACCCCTCCACTTT. It encodes CASSPQNSPLHF.

The chain has TRBV28 and TRBJ1-2, with D unclear. V was pared by 8 bases and J by 4 bases, with 17 bases between. The CDR3 runs 14 residues. CDR1 and CDR2 (germline): MDHEN, SYDVKM. The CDR3 loop reads CASGNSANTYGYTF. The CDR3 coding sequence is TGTGCCAGCGGCAACAGCGCCAACACCTATGGCTACACCTTC.